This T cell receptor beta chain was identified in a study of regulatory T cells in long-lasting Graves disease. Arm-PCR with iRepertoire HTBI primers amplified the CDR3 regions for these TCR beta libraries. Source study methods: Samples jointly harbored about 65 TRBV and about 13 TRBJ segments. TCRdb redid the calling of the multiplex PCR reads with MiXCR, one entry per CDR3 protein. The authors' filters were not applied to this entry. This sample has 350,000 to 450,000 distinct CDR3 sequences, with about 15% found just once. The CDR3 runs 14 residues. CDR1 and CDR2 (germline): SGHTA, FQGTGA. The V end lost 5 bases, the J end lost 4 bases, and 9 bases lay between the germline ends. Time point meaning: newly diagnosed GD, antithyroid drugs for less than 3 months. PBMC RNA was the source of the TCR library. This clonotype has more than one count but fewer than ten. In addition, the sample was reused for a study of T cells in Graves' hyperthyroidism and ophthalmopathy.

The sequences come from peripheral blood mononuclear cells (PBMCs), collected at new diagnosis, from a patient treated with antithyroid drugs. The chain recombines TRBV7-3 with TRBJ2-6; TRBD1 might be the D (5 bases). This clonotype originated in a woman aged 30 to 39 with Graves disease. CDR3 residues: CASSPRGGANVLTF. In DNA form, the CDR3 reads TGTGCCAGCAGCCCAAGGGGCGGGGCCAACGTCCTGACTTTC.